This T cell receptor beta chain emerged from a study of T cell repertoires in cytomegalovirus infection. Study-wide background: Public TCR beta signatures were indicative of both CMV infection and a matching HLA type. Study-wide findings and caveats: CMV-specific HLA-C-restricted TCR beta clonotypes dominated the ex vivo response.

This clonotype has a handful of counts. Its target is not known. TCRdb analysed the reads with MiXCR anew, one entry per CDR3 protein. This repertoire shows approximately 910,000 distinct CDR3 sequences, roughly 31% found once; its top ten account for roughly 13%. The V gene end was trimmed by 6 bases and the J gene end by 0 bases; junction bases not matched to a gene: 4. Germline values: CDR1 ENHRY, CDR2 SYGVKD. This CDR3 is 14 amino acids long. Sequences were derived from cultured CD8+ T cells from PBMCs, sampled from culture after CMV antigen stimulation. This sequence was found in a human donor in good health (CMV status not recorded). Some clones in this sample may be carry-over from other donors' samples. The chain joins TRBV10-3 to TRBJ2-5; the match to TRBD1 covers 7 bases. CDR3 nucleotides: TGTGCCATCAGCAGGACAGGCCACCAAGAGACCCAGTACTTC. Translated: CAISRTGHQETQYF.